A single sample is the source of the 21 T cell receptor beta chains below, sequenced in a study of T cell repertoires in cytomegalovirus infection. Their recognized antigens are unknown. TCRdb re-analysed the reads in MiXCR, keeping a single row per CDR3 protein. This sample has about 70,000 distinct CDR3 sequences, with roughly 20% found just once. This specimen consisted of CD8+ T cells from cultured PBMCs, obtained from culture after CMV antigen stimulation. Source of these receptors: a human donor in good health (CMV status not recorded). Some clones in this sample may be carry-over from other donors' samples.

The gene calls are TRBV7-3 and TRBJ2-7, with D perhaps matching TRBD1 or TRBD2 (5 bases each). The CDR3 runs 16 residues. Germline CDR1 and CDR2: SGHTA and FQGTGA. Trimming left V 4 bases short and J 3 bases short, with 19 bases between. Written as DNA, the CDR3 is TGTGCCAGCAGCTCAGATCTAAGGGACGGAATCTACGAGCAGTACTTC. As protein: CASSSDLRDGIYEQYF.

J is TRBJ1-5 and V is TRBV6-6; 7 bases are a match to TRBD1. The CDR3 spans 14 residues. Trimming took 6 bases from V and 7 from J; bases not matched to a gene: 9. Germline values: CDR1 MNHNY, CDR2 SVGAGI (reference sequence). CDR3 residues: CASRGRGREQPQHF. The CDR3 DNA sequence: TGTGCCAGCAGGGGCAGGGGGAGGGAACAGCCCCAGCATTTT.

This clonotype was seen a few times. This chain links TRBV10-3 with TRBJ1-1; 10 nucleotides agree with TRBD1. Germline loops: CDR1 ENHRY, CDR2 SYGVKD. The V segment lost 0 bases and the J segment 1 base; nucleotides outside the gene matches: 14. The CDR3 loop spans 20 amino acids. The CDR3 DNA follows: TGTGCCATCAGTGAGTCGCGCAATGCCGGGACAGGGGAAACGAACACTGAAGCTTTCTTT. This gives the protein CAISESRNAGTGETNTEAFF.

The chain couples TRBV7-2 to TRBJ2-5; 9 bases are shared with TRBD2. There are 13 residues in the CDR3. V gave up 3 bases and J gave up 5 bases; unmatched junction bases: 1. CDR1 is SGHTA and CDR2 is FQGNSA in the germline V gene. DNA of the CDR3: TGTGCCAGCAGCTTGGCGGGGGGGGAGACCCAGTACTTC. Residues: CASSLAGGETQYF.

The V and J genes are TRBV5-1 and TRBJ1-1; 10 bases are shared with TRBD1. Germline CDR1 is SGHRS and CDR2 is YFSETQ. V lost 4 bases to trimming and J lost 4 bases; unmatched junction nucleotides: 4. This CDR3 is built from 14 residues. The CDR3 DNA sequence: TGCGCCAGCAGCCCGGGACAGGGGCGCACTGAAGCTTTCTTT. It specifies CASSPGQGRTEAFF.

This clonotype was detected a few times. The V gene is TRBV7-9, the J gene TRBJ1-6, with a possible D match to TRBD1 (5 bases). Trimming removed 4 bases from V and 5 bases from J, with 18 bases in between. The germline gives CDR1 SEHNR, CDR2 FQNEAQ (reference sequence). The CDR3 has 17 amino acids. The CDR3 region is CASSYTSAGSHNSPLHF. Here the CDR3 DNA reads TGTGCCAGCAGCTACACGTCAGCAGGGAGTCATAATTCACCCCTCCACTTT. Using reference TRBV7-9 and TRBJ1-6 for the parts outside the CDR3, the full variable domain is DTGVSQNPRHKITKRGQNVTFRCDPISEHNRLYWYRQTLGQGPEFLTYFQNEAQLEKSRLLSDRFSAERPKGSFSTLEIQRTEQGDSAMYLCASSYTSAGSHNSPLHFGNGTRLTVT.

The gene calls are TRBV11-2 and TRBJ2-7, with D perhaps assigned TRBD1 or TRBD2 (6 bases each). V dropped 0 bases and J dropped 2 bases, with 11 bases sitting between them. The CDR3 is 15 residues long. Germline loops: CDR1 SGHAT, CDR2 FQNNGV. The CDR3 loop reads CASSLDWGDTYEQYF. The CDR3 DNA is TGTGCCAGCAGCTTAGATTGGGGGGACACCTACGAGCAGTACTTC.

This clonotype was recorded only once. The gene calls are TRBV7-9 and TRBJ2-4; 10 positions agree with TRBD1. V lost 1 base to trimming and J lost 4 bases; unmatched junction nucleotides: 1. This CDR3 is built from 15 residues. Per the germline V gene, CDR1 is SEHNR and CDR2 is FQNEAQ (reference sequence). In DNA form, the CDR3 reads TGTGCCAGCAGCTTAGGGGACAGGGGAAAAAACATTCAGTACTTC. It translates to CASSLGDRGKNIQYF.

This clonotype was picked up a small number of times. This chain links TRBV7-8 with TRBJ1-1, with no clear D. The CDR3 runs to 15 residues. The V end was cut by 1 base, the J end by 1 base, with 10 bases between. CDR1 is SGHVS, CDR2 FQNEAQ, per germline. The CDR3 DNA reads as TGTGCCAGCAGCTTAGGATTCGAGGGGAACACTGAAGCTTTCTTT. Protein product: CASSLGFEGNTEAFF.

This chain links TRBV30 with TRBJ2-7; TRBD1 matches at 7 bases. Germline values: CDR1 GTSNPN, CDR2 SVGIG (reference sequence). The CDR3 sequence is 11 residues long. The junction had 3 bases not matched to a gene; V was cut back by 5 bases and J by 5 bases. The CDR3 DNA reads as TGTGCCTGGGCGACAGGGAACGAGCAGTACTTC. Protein: CAWATGNEQYF.

The V call is TRBV7-2, the J call TRBJ2-2; 10 nucleotides agree with TRBD1. In germline, CDR1 is SGHTA, CDR2 FQGNSA. V lost 2 bases and J lost 4; bases outside the gene matches: 1. This CDR3 region has 15 residues. The CDR3 loop reads CASSLRDRGTGELFF. CDR3 nucleotide sequence: TGTGCCAGCAGCTTACGGGACAGGGGCACCGGGGAGCTGTTTTTT.

Written as DNA, the CDR3 is TGCGCCAGCAGCTCAAGGGACGTTAAGAACACTGAAGCTTTCTTT. It codes for CASSSRDVKNTEAFF. This chain links TRBV5-1 with TRBJ1-1, with D tentatively TRBD1 (5 bases). The CDR3 loop spans 15 amino acids. The germline V gene has CDR1 SGHRS and CDR2 YFSETQ. Between the trimmed V and J ends, which lost 3 bases and 1 base, there was a span of 13 bases. Full variable domain (outside the CDR3, taken from reference TRBV5-1 and TRBJ1-1): KAGVTQTPRYLIKTRGQQVTLSCSPISGHRSVSWYQQTPGQGLQFLFEYFSETQRNKGNFPGRFSGRQFSNSRSEMNVSTLELGDSALYLCASSSRDVKNTEAFFGQGTRLTVV.

A few counts support this clonotype. V is TRBV7-9 and J is TRBJ2-3, with 8 bases identical to TRBD2. V gave up 0 bases and J gave up 0 bases; unmatched junction bases: 5. Germline CDR1 SEHNR, CDR2 FQNEAQ (reference sequence). The CDR3 spans 17 residues. Here the CDR3 DNA reads TGTGCCAGCAGCTTAGCACCCGGGGGGGGAAGCACAGATACGCAGTATTTT. Translating gives CASSLAPGGGSTDTQYF. Based on the CDR3 plus reference TRBV7-9 and TRBJ2-3, the full variable domain is DTGVSQNPRHKITKRGQNVTFRCDPISEHNRLYWYRQTLGQGPEFLTYFQNEAQLEKSRLLSDRFSAERPKGSFSTLEIQRTEQGDSAMYLCASSLAPGGGSTDTQYFGPGTRLTVL.

This clonotype appeared a few times. This rearrangement joins TRBV6-5 to TRBJ1-1; perhaps TRBD1 as D (5 bases). The CDR3 has 18 residues. Germline CDR1 MNHEY, CDR2 SVGAGI. Trimming pared 1 base from V and 0 bases from J, leaving 18 bases between. The CDR3 region has the DNA TGTGCCAGCAGTTACTTTGGTGTCGGTCGAGGGGTGAACACTGAAGCTTTCTTT. Protein product: CASSYFGVGRGVNTEAFF.

The J gene is TRBJ1-1, the V gene TRBV29-1, with 7 bases lining up with TRBD1. The CDR3 runs 15 residues. Germline loops: CDR1 SQVTM, CDR2 ANQGSEA. The V segment lost 5 bases and the J segment 11 bases; nucleotides outside the gene matches: 20. DNA for the CDR3: TGCAGCGTTCCCCCTATGCGGGGCGACAGGGCGTCGGCTTTCTTT. Protein product: CSVPPMRGDRASAFF.

This clonotype came up a few times. This chain connects TRBV7-8 to TRBJ1-2; the D gene is possibly TRBD1 (6 bases). The CDR3 spans 20 residues. Per the germline V gene, CDR1 is SGHVS and CDR2 is FQNEAQ. The ends were cut back, 4 bases at V and 0 bases at J, with 27 bases in the middle. The CDR3 protein is CASSSRGGKDRSRANYGYTF. DNA for the CDR3: TGTGCCAGCAGCTCACGAGGGGGGAAAGACAGGTCCCGAGCTAACTATGGCTACACCTTC. The full variable domain, its missing parts supplied by reference TRBV7-8 and TRBJ1-2, is GAGVSQSPRYKVAKRGQDVALRCDPISGHVSLFWYQQALGQGPEFLTYFQNEAQLDKSGLPSDRFFAERPEGSVSTLKIQRTQQEDSAVYLCASSSRGGKDRSRANYGYTFGSGTRLTVV.

The genes are TRBV27 and TRBJ2-5; perhaps TRBD1 as D (5 bases). From germline, CDR1 is MNHEY and CDR2 SMNVEV (reference sequence). V was shortened by 8 bases and J by 1 base, with 17 bases between the two germline ends. The CDR3 contains 15 residues. The CDR3 coding sequence is TGTGCCAGCGGTATTGGGGCAGGCATCCAAGAGACCCAGTACTTC. Amino acids: CASGIGAGIQETQYF.

The J gene is TRBJ1-6, the V gene TRBV6-6; D unclear. The CDR3 runs to 13 residues. V was pared by 0 bases and J by 14 bases, with 11 bases between. Per germline, CDR1 MNHNY and CDR2 SVGAGI (reference sequence). The DNA of the CDR3 is TGTGCCAGCAGTTACTCAAGGGTCGCAACCCTCCACTTT. This encodes CASSYSRVATLHF.

This clonotype was found a few times. This chain uses TRBV9 with TRBJ1-2, with a weak D call TRBD1 (6 bases). The CDR3 covers 17 residues. V was trimmed by 3 bases and J by 5 bases, leaving 23 bases between them. Germline-derived CDR1 and CDR2 are SGDLS and YYNGEE. The CDR3 nucleotides read TGTGCCAGCAGCGGCCGGGACACGTCGGGCGTTGTATATGGCTACACCTTC. Its translation is CASSGRDTSGVVYGYTF.

This rearrangement joins TRBV13 to TRBJ1-4; D might be TRBD1 (6 bases). CDR1 PRHDT and CDR2 FYEKMQ come from the germline V gene (reference sequence). CDR3 length: 14 residues. Trimming removed 3 bases at V and 8 bases at J, with 13 bases between. CDR3 region: CASSLKGGNEKLFF. The CDR3 DNA sequence: TGTGCCAGCAGCTTGAAGGGGGGGAACGAAAAACTGTTTTTT.

V usage is TRBV4-1 and J usage is TRBJ2-3, with TRBD2 matching 13 bases. There are 19 residues in the CDR3. Germline V gives CDR1 MGHRA, CDR2 YSYEKL. V lost 0 bases, J lost 3 bases, and 9 bases stayed unmatched. CDR3 amino acids: CASSQDELAGGPGTDTQYF. CDR3 in DNA: TGCGCCAGCAGCCAAGATGAACTAGCGGGGGGGCCGGGTACAGATACGCAGTATTTT.